One T cell receptor (beta chain) is described in this entry. Germline V gene lookup returns CDR1 MRHNA and CDR2 SNTAGT. The CDR3 length is 17 residues. V dropped 6 bases and J dropped 9; count of bases not matched to a gene: 13. The data stem from a study of radiation and T cells in renal cell carcinoma. The time point is: blood 2 weeks post-SBRT. Described treatment: 15 Gy SBRT to primary tumor, nephrectomy 4 weeks later. Clear cell pathology was present in this patient's renal cell carcinoma. Clones were read by immunoSEQ multiplex PCR, and TCRdb kept only the in-frame ones, dropping some. In the table there are 60,000 to 80,000 clones, roughly 82% of which are singletons.

The source of this sequence is a man aged 55-75 years with renal cell carcinoma. This chain connects TRBV6-4 to TRBJ2-1, with 14 bases matching TRBD2. The sequencing here drew on blood, taken from a patient whose treatment included radiotherapy and nephrectomy. The CDR3 DNA sequence: TGTGCCAGCAGCCTGGGACTAGCGGGAGTTGAGTTGACTGAGCAGTTCTTC. This codes for CASSLGLAGVELTEQFF.